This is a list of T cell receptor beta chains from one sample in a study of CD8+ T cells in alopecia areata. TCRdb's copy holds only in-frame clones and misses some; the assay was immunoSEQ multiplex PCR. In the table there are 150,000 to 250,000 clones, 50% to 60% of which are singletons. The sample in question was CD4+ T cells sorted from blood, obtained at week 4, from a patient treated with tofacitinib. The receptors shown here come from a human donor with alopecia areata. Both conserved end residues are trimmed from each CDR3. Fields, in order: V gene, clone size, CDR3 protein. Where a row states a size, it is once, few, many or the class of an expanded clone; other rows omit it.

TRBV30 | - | AWSAGQTYT
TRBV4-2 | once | ASSQTASGGGSDTQY
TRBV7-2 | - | ASSLMGGESPGELF
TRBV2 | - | ASSEPRALAGYNEQF
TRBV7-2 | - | ASSPLEVSYGYT
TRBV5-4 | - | ASSRGLNTGELF
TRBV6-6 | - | ASRPPGVQPQH
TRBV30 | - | AWSAGITSGANVLT
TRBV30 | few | AWTQGLSTEAF
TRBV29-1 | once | SVEGTVNEQY
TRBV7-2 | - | ASSLGGLTISYNEQF
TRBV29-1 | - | SVEFVGETQY
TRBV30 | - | AWSATGDHEQY
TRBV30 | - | AWIMTGVYGYT
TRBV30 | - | AWTTGQGNQPQH
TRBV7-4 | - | ASHAEAF
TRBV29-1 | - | SGGTSSYNEQF
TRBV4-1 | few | ASSHSRDRRTYNEQF
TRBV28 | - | ASSGTANRQY
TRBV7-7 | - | ASSPGGTSTDTQY
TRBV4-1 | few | ASSHPTGSSYEQY
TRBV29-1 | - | SVGGGKNTEAF
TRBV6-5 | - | ASSTTYEQY
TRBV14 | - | ASSQAKIRGNEQF
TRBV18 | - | ASSPDETQY
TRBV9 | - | ASSPRPGGENTQY
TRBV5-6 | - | ASSFLGKGDTEAF
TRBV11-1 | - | ASSSPTSGDTQY